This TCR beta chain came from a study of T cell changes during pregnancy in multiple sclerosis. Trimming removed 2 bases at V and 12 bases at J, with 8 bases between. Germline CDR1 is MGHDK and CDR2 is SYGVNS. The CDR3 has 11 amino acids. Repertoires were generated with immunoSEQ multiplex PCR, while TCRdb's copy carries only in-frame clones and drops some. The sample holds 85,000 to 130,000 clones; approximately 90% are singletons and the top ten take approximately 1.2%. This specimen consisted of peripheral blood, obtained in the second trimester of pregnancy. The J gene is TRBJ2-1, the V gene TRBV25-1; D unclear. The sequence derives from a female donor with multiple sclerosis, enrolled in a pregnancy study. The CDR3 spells CASSEVSRQFF. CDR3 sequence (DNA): TGTGCCAGCAGTGAAGTGAGTAGGCAGTTCTTC.